Sequencing of this TCR beta chain was carried out in a study of T cell repertoires in cytomegalovirus infection. Study-wide context: CMV epitopes that were recently identified and HLA-C-restricted were used alongside well-studied HLA-B-restricted ones.

V dropped 0 bases and J dropped 0 bases, with 5 bases sitting between them. The CDR3 covers 14 residues. The germline V gene has CDR1 LNHNV and CDR2 YYDKDF (reference sequence). TCRdb reprocessed the reads via MiXCR and lists one record per CDR3 protein. This sample has hundreds of thousands of distinct CDR3 sequences; about 31% occur once, and the top ten carry approximately 13%. Notes on this clonotype: The antigen remains unidentified.

General study points: Of the TCR beta families, the public ones yielded a cumulative frequency that identified carriers of CMV plus the relevant HLA. CMV-specific TCR beta clonotypes restricted by HLA-C dominated the ex vivo response.

J is TRBJ1-1 and V is TRBV15; D uncertain. The sample in question was cultured CD8+ T cells from PBMCs, obtained from culture after CMV antigen stimulation. This TCR was recovered from a human donor in good health (CMV status not recorded). Some clones in this sample may be carry-over from other donors' samples. CDR3 sequence (DNA): TGTGCCACCAGCAGAGATCCAGTGAACACTGAAGCTTTCTTT. Translated: CATSRDPVNTEAFF.